These T cell receptor beta chains were read from a single sample in a study of cytomegalovirus exposure and HLA in healthy donors. The method was immunoSEQ multiplex PCR; TCRdb's version includes in-frame clones alone and lacks a portion of them. The table records some 180,000 clones, around four fifths of them present only once. The sample taken for sequencing was PBMCs. These receptors all stem from a woman between 25 and 40 years old in good health and CMV-seronegative. Both conserved end residues are part of each CDR3. The order of the fields is CDR3 DNA, CDR3 protein, J gene, D gene, clone size, V gene. D genes are given only for firm matches. Expanded clones are given a class, and other clones once, few, many or no size at all.

TGTGCCAGCAGTTACTCGGGGGGGGTGGGGAATGAGCAGTTCTTC	CASSYSGGVGNEQFF	TRBJ2-1	TRBD2	NA	TRBV6-5
TGCGCCAGCAGCTTAACAACGGACAGCGAGTACTATGGCTACACCTTC	CASSLTTDSEYYGYTF	TRBJ1-2	NA	NA	TRBV4-1
TGTGCCAGCAGTTACAACACAGGAGCCGTGAACACTGAAGCTTTCTTT	CASSYNTGAVNTEAFF	TRBJ1-1	NA	NA	TRBV6-5
TGTGCCAGCAGTTTGGACAGGGTGTTTGGCTACACCTTC	CASSLDRVFGYTF	TRBJ1-2	TRBD1	NA	TRBV25-1
TGTGCCAGTAGTAGAGACAGGGTTGGCAATGAAAAACTGTTTTTT	CASSRDRVGNEKLFF	TRBJ1-4	TRBD1	NA	TRBV19
TGTGCCAGCAGCTTGGGACAGGGGGCCTACTATGGCTACACCTTC	CASSLGQGAYYGYTF	TRBJ1-2	TRBD1	NA	TRBV7-2
TGTGCCAGTAGTATAAGTCAGAATAGCAATCAGCCCCAGCATTTT	CASSISQNSNQPQHF	TRBJ1-5	NA	NA	TRBV19
TGTGCCAGCAGTCGAGGACAGATCTCTGGAAACACCATATATTTT	CASSRGQISGNTIYF	TRBJ1-3	NA	NA	TRBV6-5
TGCGCCAGCAGCTTGGGCGGGACAGGGGGGACCTCCTACGAGCAGTACTTC	CASSLGGTGGTSYEQYF	TRBJ2-7	TRBD1	once	TRBV5-1
TGTGCCTGGACCAAGGGAGGGGGCACTGAAGCTTTCTTT	CAWTKGGGTEAFF	TRBJ1-1	NA	NA	TRBV30
TGCGCCAGCAGCTTGGGATGGGCCCATGGAGAGACCCAGTACTTC	CASSLGWAHGETQYF	TRBJ2-5	NA	NA	TRBV5-1
TGTGCCTGGAGAGCGACAGAAATTACTGAAGCTTTCTTT	CAWRATEITEAFF	TRBJ1-1	NA	NA	TRBV30
TGTGCCAGCTCACCCAGGACTAGACCAGATACGCAGTATTTT	CASSPRTRPDTQYF	TRBJ2-3	TRBD2	few	TRBV18
TGTGCCAGCAGCTTAACACCGGGGTATACCGAGCAGTACTTC	CASSLTPGYTEQYF	TRBJ2-7	NA	NA	TRBV7-3
TGTGCCAGCAGCCGAAGTACGGGGGGCCCCACTGAAGCTTTCTTT	CASSRSTGGPTEAFF	TRBJ1-1	NA	few	TRBV4-2
TGTGCCAGCAGCGTACGGGATAATTCACCCCTCCACTTT	CASSVRDNSPLHF	TRBJ1-6	NA	NA	TRBV9
TGTGCCATCCTCGCCACAGGGCCGAACACAGATACGCAGTATTTT	CAILATGPNTDTQYF	TRBJ2-3	NA	NA	TRBV10-3
TGCGCCAGCCTTGAGCAGGGGGCGACTGAAGCTTTCTTT	CASLEQGATEAFF	TRBJ1-1	TRBD1	NA	TRBV5-1
TGCAGCGTTTATACAGGGGGGGACTATGGCTACACCTTC	CSVYTGGDYGYTF	TRBJ1-2	TRBD1	NA	TRBV29-1
TGTGCCAGCAGTGAAAATCAGGACAGGGGAGTCTACCCACTCCACTTT	CASSENQDRGVYPLHF	TRBJ1-6	TRBD1	NA	TRBV2
TGTGCCAGCTCACTAGGACAGGAGGACATTCAGTACTTC	CASSLGQEDIQYF	TRBJ2-4	TRBD1	NA	TRBV18
TGTGCCAGCAGTGAAGCTTCTTTTTCCGAGACAGGGTGGGCAGATACGCAGTATTTT	CASSEASFSETGWADTQYF	TRBJ2-3	TRBD1	NA	TRBV6-1
TGTGCCAGCAGTTTATCGCCTAGCGGGGGGGCCGGTGAGACCCAGTACTTC	CASSLSPSGGAGETQYF	TRBJ2-5	TRBD2	once	TRBV27
TGTGCCAGCAGTTACGCAGGGGCGGACACTGAAGCTTTCTTT	CASSYAGADTEAFF	TRBJ1-1	NA	NA	TRBV6-5
TGTGCCAGCAGCTTACAGGCCCCGGCTGAAGCTTTCTTT	CASSLQAPAEAFF	TRBJ1-1	NA	NA	TRBV7-9
TGTGCCGCTTCCCCGGGACAGGGGGCGCTTGGGAACACTGAAGCTTTCTTT	CAASPGQGALGNTEAFF	TRBJ1-1	TRBD1	NA	TRBV2